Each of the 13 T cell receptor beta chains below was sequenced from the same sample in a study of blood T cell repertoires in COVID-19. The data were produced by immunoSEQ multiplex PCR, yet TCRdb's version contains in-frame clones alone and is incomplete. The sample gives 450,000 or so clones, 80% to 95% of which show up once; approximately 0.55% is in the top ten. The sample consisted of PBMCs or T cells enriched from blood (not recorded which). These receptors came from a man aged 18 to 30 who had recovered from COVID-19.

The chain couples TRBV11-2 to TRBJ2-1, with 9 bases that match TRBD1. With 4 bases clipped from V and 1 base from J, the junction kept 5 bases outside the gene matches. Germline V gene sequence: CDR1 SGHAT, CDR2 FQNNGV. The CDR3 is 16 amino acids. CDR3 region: CASSSGQGGSYNEQFF. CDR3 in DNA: TGTGCCAGCAGCTCGGGACAGGGTGGGTCCTACAATGAGCAGTTCTTC.

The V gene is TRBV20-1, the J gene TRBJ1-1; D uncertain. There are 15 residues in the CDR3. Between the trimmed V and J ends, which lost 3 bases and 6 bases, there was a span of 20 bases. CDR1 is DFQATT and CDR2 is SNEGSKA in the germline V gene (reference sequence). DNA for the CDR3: TGCAGTGCTAGTCCGGTCGCTCCCGGGGTCCCTGAAGCTTTCTTT. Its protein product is CSASPVAPGVPEAFF.

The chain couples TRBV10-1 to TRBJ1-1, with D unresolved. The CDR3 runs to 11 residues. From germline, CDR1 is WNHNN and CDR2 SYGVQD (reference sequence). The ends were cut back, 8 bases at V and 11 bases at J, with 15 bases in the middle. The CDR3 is CASEDAARAFF. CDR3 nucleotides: TGCGCCAGCGAGGATGCGGCGAGGGCTTTCTTT.

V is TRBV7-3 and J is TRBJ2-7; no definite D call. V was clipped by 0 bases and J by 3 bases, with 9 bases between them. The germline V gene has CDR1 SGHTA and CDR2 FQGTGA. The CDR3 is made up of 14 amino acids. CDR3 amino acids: CASSLTGGNYEQYF. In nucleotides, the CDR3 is TGTGCCAGCAGCTTAACAGGCGGAAACTACGAGCAGTACTTC.

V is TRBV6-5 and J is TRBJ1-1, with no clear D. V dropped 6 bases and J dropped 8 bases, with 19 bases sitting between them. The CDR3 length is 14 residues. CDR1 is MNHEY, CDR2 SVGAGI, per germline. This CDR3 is CASRVEEGIAEAFF. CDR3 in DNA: TGTGCCAGCAGGGTAGAGGAGGGAATAGCCGAAGCTTTCTTT.

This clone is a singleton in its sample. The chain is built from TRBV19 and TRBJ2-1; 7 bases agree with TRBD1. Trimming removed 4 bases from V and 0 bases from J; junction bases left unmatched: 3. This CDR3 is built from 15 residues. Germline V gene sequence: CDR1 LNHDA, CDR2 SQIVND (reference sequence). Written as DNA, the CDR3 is TGTGCCAGTAGTACGGGACAGAGCTCCTACAATGAGCAGTTCTTC. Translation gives CASSTGQSSYNEQFF.

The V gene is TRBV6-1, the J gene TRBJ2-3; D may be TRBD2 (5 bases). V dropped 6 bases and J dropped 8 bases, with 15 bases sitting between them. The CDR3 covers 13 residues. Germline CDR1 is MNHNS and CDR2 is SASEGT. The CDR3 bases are TGTGCCAGCAGCCAACTAGTATTATTTACGCAGTATTTT. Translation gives CASSQLVLFTQYF.

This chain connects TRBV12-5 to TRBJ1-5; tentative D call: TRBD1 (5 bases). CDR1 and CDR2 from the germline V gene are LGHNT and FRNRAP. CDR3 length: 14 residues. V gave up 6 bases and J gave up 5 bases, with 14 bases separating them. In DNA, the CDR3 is TGTGCTAGTGGAAACCAGGGTCTCCATCAGCCCCAGCATTTT. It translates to CASGNQGLHQPQHF.

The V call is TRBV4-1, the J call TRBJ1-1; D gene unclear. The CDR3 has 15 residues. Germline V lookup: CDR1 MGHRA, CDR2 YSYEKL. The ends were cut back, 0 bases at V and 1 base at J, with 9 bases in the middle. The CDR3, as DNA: TGCGCCAGCAGCCAAGATACACAGCCGAACACTGAAGCTTTCTTT. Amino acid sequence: CASSQDTQPNTEAFF.

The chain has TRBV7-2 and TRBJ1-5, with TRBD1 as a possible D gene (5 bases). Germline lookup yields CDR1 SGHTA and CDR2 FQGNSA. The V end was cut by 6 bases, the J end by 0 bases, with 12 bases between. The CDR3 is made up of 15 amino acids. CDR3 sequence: CASSPAGVSNQPQHF. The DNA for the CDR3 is TGTGCCAGCAGTCCGGCGGGGGTTAGCAATCAGCCCCAGCATTTT. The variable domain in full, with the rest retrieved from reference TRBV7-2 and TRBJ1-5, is GAGVSQSPSNKVTEKGKDVELRCDPISGHTALYWYRQSLGQGLEFLIYFQGNSAPDKSGLPSDRFSAERTGGSVSTLTIQRTQQEDSAVYLCASSPAGVSNQPQHFGDGTRLSIL.

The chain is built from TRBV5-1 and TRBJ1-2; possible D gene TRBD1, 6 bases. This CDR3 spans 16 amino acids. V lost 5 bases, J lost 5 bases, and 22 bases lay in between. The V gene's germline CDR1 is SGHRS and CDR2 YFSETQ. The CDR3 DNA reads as TGCGCCAGCAGTATAGCCTCCGGGGACAAAGGGTATGGCTACACCTTC. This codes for CASSIASGDKGYGYTF.

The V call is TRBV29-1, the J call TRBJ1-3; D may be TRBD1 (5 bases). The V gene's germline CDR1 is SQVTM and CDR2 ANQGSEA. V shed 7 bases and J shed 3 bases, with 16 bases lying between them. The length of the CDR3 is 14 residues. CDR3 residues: CSATSTTGGNTIYF. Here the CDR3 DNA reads TGCAGCGCGACTTCCACTACAGGTGGAAACACCATATATTTT.

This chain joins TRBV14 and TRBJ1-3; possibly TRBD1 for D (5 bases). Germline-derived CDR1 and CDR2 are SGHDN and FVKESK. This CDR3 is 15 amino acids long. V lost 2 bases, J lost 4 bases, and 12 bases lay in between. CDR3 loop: CASSQRGGRGNTIYF. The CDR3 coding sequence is TGTGCCAGCAGCCAACGGGGGGGGAGAGGAAACACCATATATTTT.